Given below is one T cell receptor beta chain in context. Its antigen is not identified. This specimen includes other DNA sequences encoding the same CDR3. The sample is drawn from a study of shared clonotypes between healthy human individuals. In the study overall: The donor group consisted of a couple of women and three men, aged 18 to 49. Study findings and constraints: Lower generation probabilities were found for non-shared clonotypes than for those shared by all four donors.

The CDR3 has 13 residues. CDR1 and CDR2 from the germline V gene are MDHEN and SYDVKM. V lost 3 bases and J lost 2, with 8 bases in between. Sequencing was performed with immunoSEQ multiplex PCR; in TCRdb, only in-frame clones are kept and a portion is missing. This table has about 600,000 clones, around 97% appearing once. Every donor, a Caucasian adult, lived in Nashville, Tennessee. This clonotype was sampled from a woman in her 30s in good health. Input material: naive CD4+ T cells sorted from blood. Sample subset: CD45RA+ positively selected. The chain joins TRBV28 to TRBJ2-7; D gene uncertain. The CDR3 protein is CASSLPGPYEQYF. The CDR3 coding sequence is TGTGCCAGCAGTTTGCCGGGCCCCTACGAGCAGTACTTC.